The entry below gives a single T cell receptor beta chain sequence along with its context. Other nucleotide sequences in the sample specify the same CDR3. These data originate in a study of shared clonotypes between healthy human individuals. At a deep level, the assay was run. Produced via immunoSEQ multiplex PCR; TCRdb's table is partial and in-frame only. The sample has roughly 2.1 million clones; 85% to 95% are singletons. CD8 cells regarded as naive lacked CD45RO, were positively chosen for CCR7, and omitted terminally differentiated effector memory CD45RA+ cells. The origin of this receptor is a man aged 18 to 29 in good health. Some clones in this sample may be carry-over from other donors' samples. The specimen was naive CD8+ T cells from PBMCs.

The CDR3 protein is CASSLFLNTEAFF. CDR3 coding DNA: TGTGCCAGCAGTTTATTCCTGAACACTGAAGCTTTCTTT. The chain combines TRBV28 with TRBJ1-1; the D is unclear. This CDR3 is built from 13 residues. V shed 1 base and J shed 0 bases, with 3 bases lying between them. Germline V gene sequence: CDR1 MDHEN, CDR2 SYDVKM.